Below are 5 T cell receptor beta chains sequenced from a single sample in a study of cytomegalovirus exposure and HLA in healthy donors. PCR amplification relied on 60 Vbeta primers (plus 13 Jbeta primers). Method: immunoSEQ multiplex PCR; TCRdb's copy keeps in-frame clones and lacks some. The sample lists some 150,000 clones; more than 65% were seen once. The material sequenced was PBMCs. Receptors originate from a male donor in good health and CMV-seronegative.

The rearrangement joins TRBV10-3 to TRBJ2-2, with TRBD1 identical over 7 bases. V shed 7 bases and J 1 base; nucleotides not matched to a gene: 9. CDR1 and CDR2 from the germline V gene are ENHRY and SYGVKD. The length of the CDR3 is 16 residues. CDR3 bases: TGTGCCATCAAATCGAGGGGACAGTTGAACACCGGGGAGCTGTTTTTT. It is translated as CAIKSRGQLNTGELFF.

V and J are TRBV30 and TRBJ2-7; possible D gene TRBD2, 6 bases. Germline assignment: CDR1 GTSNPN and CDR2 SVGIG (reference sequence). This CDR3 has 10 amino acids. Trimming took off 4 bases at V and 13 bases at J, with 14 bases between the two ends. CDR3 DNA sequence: TGTGCCTGGATGGGTCAAGGACTATACTTC. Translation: CAWMGQGLYF. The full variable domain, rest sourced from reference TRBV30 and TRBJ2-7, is SQTIHQWPATLVQPVGSPLSLECTVEGTSNPNLYWYRQAAGRGLQLLFYSVGIGQISSEVPQNLSASRPQDRQFILSSKKLLLSDSGFYLCAWMGQGLYFGPGTRLTVT.

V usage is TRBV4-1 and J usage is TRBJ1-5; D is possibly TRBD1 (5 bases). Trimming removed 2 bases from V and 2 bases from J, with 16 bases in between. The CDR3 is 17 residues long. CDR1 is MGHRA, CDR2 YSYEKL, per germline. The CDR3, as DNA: TGCGCCAGCAGCCAACCCGGCCCGGGGGTAGGCAATCAGCCCCAGCATTTT. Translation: CASSQPGPGVGNQPQHF.

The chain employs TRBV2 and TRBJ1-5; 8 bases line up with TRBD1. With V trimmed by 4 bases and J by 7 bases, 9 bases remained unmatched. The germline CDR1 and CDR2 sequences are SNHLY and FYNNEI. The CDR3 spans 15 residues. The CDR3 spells CASSAKDRVRQPQHF. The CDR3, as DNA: TGTGCCAGCAGTGCGAAGGACAGGGTGCGGCAGCCCCAGCATTTT.

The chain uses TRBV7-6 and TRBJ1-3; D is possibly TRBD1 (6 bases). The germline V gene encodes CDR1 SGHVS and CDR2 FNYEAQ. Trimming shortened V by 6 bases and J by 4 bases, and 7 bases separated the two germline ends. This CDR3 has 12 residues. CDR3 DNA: TGTGCCAGCAGTGGGGGCGGAAACACCATATATTTT. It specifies CASSGGGNTIYF.